The 2 T cell receptor beta chains below come from one sample, sequenced in a study of technical replicates of blood from a handful of donors. The method was immunoSEQ multiplex PCR; TCRdb's version includes in-frame clones alone and lacks a portion of them. This repertoire shows about 83,000 clones, about 91% found once; its top ten account for 0.27%. Sequencing used T cells isolated from PBMCs. The receptors stem from a human donor in good health.

The chain links TRBV5-4 to TRBJ1-1, with D possibly matching TRBD1 (6 bases). This CDR3 region has 15 residues. V lost 0 bases and J 1 base, leaving 10 bases between the germline ends. Germline V gene sequence: CDR1 SGHNT, CDR2 YYREEE (reference sequence). CDR3 sequence: CASSLGTRGNTEAFF. The CDR3 coding sequence is TGTGCCAGCAGCTTGGGAACCAGGGGGAACACTGAAGCTTTCTTT. Using reference TRBV5-4 and TRBJ1-1 for the parts outside the CDR3, the full variable domain is ETGVTQSPTHLIKTRGQQVTLRCSSQSGHNTVSWYQQALGQGPQFIFQYYREEENGRGNFPPRFSGLQFPNYSSELNVNALELDDSALYLCASSLGTRGNTEAFFGQGTRLTVV.

The chain joins TRBV27 to TRBJ2-1; D remains ambiguous. CDR1 and CDR2 from the germline V gene are MNHEY and SMNVEV (reference sequence). Trimming left V 5 bases short and J 5 bases short, with 10 bases between. The CDR3 loop spans 13 amino acids. The CDR3 coding sequence is TGTGCCAGCAGTAGCCCAGGCCACAATGAGCAGTTCTTC. Protein sequence: CASSSPGHNEQFF.